This entry features one TCR beta chain sequence. The data were obtained in a study of control samples from healthy donors and cancer patients. Clones were read by immunoSEQ multiplex PCR, and TCRdb kept only the in-frame ones, dropping some. This sample has 95,000 to 150,000 clones, with roughly 91% found just once. CDR3 size: 16 residues. Trimming took off 0 bases at V and 3 bases at J, with 15 bases between the two ends. This clonotype was obtained from a man between 40 and 49 years old in good health. The V gene is TRBV23-1, the J gene TRBJ2-7; tentatively, D is TRBD1 or TRBD2 (5 bases each). TRBV23-1 is placed among ORFs of uncertain function. Sequences were obtained from blood. The chain's CDR3 is CASSQSVAGRGYEQYF. The CDR3 coding sequence is TGCGCCAGCAGTCAATCGGTGGCAGGGAGAGGCTACGAGCAGTACTTC.